Sequencing of this TCR beta chain was carried out in a study of T cell repertoires in cytomegalovirus infection. Study as a whole: Recently described HLA-C-restricted plus well-studied HLA-B-restricted CMV epitopes were used. TCR beta signatures that were public indicated CMV infection and matching HLA type.

TCRdb ran MiXCR on the reads and lists one entry per CDR3 protein. Here the sample spans around 540,000 distinct CDR3 sequences, about 33% being singletons. This clonotype showed up many times. What it binds is not known. Germline CDR1 is SGHVS and CDR2 is FQNEAQ. The CDR3 covers 14 residues. Trimming took 5 bases from V and 8 from J; bases not matched to a gene: 11. Whole-study results and caveats: Carriers of CMV and the relevant HLA type were discriminated by public TCR beta frequency. There were HLA-C-restricted CMV-specific TCR beta clonotypes dominating the ex vivo response.

The receptor comes from a human donor in good health (CMV status not recorded). Some clones in this sample may be carry-over from other donors' samples. The gene calls are TRBV7-8 and TRBJ1-2, with 7 nucleotides matching TRBD1. The sample was cultured PBMCs, taken from culture after CMV antigen stimulation. CDR3 region: CASSRDRLKGGYTF. DNA of the CDR3: TGTGCCAGCAGCAGGGACAGACTCAAAGGGGGCTACACCTTC.